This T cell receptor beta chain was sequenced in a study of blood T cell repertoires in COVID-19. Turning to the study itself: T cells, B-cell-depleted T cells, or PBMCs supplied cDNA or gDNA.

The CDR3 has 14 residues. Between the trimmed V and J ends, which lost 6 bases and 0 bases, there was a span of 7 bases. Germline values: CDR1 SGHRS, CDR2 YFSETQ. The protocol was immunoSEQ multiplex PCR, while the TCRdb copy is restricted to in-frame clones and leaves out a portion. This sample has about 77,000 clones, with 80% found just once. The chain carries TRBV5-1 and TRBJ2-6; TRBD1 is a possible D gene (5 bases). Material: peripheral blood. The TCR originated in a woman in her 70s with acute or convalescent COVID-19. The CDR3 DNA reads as TGCGCCAGCAATAGGGGCTCTGGGGCCAACGTCCTGACTTTC. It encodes CASNRGSGANVLTF.